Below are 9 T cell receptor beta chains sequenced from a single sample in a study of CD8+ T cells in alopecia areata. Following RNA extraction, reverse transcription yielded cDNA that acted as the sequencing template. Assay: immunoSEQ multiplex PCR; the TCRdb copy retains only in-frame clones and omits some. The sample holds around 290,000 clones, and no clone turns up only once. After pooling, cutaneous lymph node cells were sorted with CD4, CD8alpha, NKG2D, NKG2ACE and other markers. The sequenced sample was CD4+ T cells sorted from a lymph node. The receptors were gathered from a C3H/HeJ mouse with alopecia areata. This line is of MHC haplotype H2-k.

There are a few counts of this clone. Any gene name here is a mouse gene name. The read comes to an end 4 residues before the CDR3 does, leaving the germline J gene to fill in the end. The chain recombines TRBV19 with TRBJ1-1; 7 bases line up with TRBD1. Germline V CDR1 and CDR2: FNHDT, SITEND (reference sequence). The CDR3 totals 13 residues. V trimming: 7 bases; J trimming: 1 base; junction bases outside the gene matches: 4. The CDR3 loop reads CASETGRNTEVFF. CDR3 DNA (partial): TGTGCCAGCGAGACAGGGAGGAACACA.

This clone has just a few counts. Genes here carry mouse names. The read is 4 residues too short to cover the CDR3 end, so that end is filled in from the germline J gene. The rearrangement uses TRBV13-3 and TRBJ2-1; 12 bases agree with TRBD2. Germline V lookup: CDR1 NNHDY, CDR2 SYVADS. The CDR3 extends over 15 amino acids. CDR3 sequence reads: CASSETGGAHAEQFF. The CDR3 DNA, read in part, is TGTGCCAGCAGTGAGACTGGGGGGGCGCACGCT.

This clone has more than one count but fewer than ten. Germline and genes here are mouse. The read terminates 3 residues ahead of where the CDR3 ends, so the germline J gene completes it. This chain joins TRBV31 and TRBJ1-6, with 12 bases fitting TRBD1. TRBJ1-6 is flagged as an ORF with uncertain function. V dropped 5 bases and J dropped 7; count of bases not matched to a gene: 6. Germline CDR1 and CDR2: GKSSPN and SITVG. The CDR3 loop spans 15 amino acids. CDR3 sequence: CAWGRDRGPNSPLYF. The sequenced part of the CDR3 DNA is TGTGCCTGGGGGCGGGACAGGGGGCCGAATTCGCCC.

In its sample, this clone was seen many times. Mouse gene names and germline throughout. CDR3 protein: CASSARDRGTSDYTF. The CDR3 DNA, read in part, is TGTGCCAGCAGTGCCCGGGACAGGGGAACCTCC. The chain combines TRBV13-1 with TRBJ1-2, with 10 bases aligning to TRBD1. The read ends 4 residues shy of where the CDR3 ends; the end is completed using the germline J gene. The CDR3 loop spans 15 amino acids. The germline CDR1 and CDR2 sequences are NSHNY and SYGAGN. Unmatched junction bases numbered 6, after V lost 3 bases and J lost 4 bases.

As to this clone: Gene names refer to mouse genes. The sequenced part of the CDR3 DNA is TGTGCCAGCAGTGGCTCCTCCGGGACAGCAAACACA. It is translated as CASSGSSGTANT. The entire CDR3 reads CASSGSSGTANTEVFF. The V gene is TRBV13-1, the J gene TRBJ1-1, with 7 bases fitting TRBD1. With the read ending 4 residues before the CDR3 end, the germline J gene is used to fill in that end. Germline lookup yields CDR1 NSHNY and CDR2 SYGAGN. This CDR3 region has 16 residues. Trimming cost V 3 bases and J 0 bases; bases outside gene matches: 8.

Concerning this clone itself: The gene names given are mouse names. The sequenced part of the CDR3 DNA is TGTGCCTGGAGTCTAGGCTGGGGGGTCCAAGAC. The encoded protein is CAWSLGWGVQD. The whole CDR3 protein reads CAWSLGWGVQDTQYF. V and J are TRBV31 and TRBJ2-5, with TRBD2 matching 8 bases. Sequencing ends 4 residues short of the CDR3 end; the germline J gene provides the rest. After removal of 0 bases from V and 2 bases from J, the junction contained 4 bases not matched to a gene. This CDR3 comprises 15 residues. Germline V gene data show CDR1 as GKSSPN and CDR2 as SITVG. Full variable domain (missing parts from reference TRBV31 and TRBJ2-5): AQTIHQWPVAEIKAVGSPLSLGCTIKGKSSPNLYWYWQATGGTLQQLFYSITVGQVESVVQLNLSASRPKDDQFILSTEKLLLSHSGFYLCAWSLGWGVQDTQYFGPGTRLLVL.

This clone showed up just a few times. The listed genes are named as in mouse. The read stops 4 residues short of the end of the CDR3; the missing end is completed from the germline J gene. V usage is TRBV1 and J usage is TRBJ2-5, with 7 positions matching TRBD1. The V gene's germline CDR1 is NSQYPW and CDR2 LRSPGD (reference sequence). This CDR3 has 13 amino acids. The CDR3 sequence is CTCSGTGSDTQYF. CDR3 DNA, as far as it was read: TGCACCTGCAGTGGGACAGGATCAGAC.

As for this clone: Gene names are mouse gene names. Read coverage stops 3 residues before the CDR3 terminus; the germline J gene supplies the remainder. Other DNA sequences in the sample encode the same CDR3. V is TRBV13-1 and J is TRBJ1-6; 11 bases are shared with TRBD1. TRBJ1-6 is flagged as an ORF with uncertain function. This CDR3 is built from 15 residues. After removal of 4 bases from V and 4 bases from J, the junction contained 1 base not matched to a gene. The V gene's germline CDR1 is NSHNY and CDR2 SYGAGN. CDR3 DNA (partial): TGTGCCAGCAGTAGGGACAGGGGGTATAATTCGCCC. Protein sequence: CASSRDRGYNSP. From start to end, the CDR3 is CASSRDRGYNSPLYF.

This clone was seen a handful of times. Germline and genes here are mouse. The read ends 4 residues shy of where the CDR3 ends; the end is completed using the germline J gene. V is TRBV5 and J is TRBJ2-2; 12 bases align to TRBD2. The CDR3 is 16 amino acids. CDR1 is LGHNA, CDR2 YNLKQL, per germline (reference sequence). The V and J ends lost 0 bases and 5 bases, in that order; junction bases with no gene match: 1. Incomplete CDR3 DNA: TGTGCCAGCAGCCAAGAGACTGGGGGGGCGACCGGG. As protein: CASSQETGGATG. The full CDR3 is CASSQETGGATGQLYF.